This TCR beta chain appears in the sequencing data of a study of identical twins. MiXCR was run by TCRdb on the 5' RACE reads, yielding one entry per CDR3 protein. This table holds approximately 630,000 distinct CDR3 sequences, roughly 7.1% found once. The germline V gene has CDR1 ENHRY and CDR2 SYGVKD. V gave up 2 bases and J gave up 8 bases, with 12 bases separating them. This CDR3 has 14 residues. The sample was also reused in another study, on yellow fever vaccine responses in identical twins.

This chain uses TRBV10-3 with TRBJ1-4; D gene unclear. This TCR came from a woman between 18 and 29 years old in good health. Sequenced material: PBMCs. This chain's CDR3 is CAISETGGSEKLFF. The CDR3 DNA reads TGTGCCATCAGTGAGACGGGAGGTTCGGAAAAACTGTTTTTT.